One and the same sample provided the 9 T cell receptor beta chains below, sequenced in a study of T cell responses to AZD1222 COVID-19 vaccine. TCRdb's table, derived via immunoSEQ multiplex PCR, lists solely in-frame clones and lacks some. Found here are some 120,000 clones, about 85% of them singletons; the top ten hold about 1.5%. The specimen comprised peripheral blood, sampled on day 0 of AZD1222 vaccination. Receptors originate from an adult in good health.

A word on this clone: Other DNA sequences within the sample encode an identical CDR3. V is TRBV30 and J is TRBJ2-3; D not resolved. Trimming took off 3 bases at V and 0 bases at J, with 4 bases between the two ends. This CDR3 has 12 amino acids. Germline values: CDR1 GTSNPN, CDR2 SVGIG (reference sequence). CDR3 residues: CAWSTSTDTQYF. In DNA form, the CDR3 reads TGTGCCTGGAGCACTAGCACAGATACGCAGTATTTT.

CDR3 region: CASSVQLNTEAFF. The CDR3, as DNA: TGTGCCAGCAGCGTACAGCTGAACACTGAAGCTTTCTTT. V usage is TRBV9 and J usage is TRBJ1-1; no clear D. This CDR3 region has 13 residues. The V gene lost 1 base and the J gene lost 0 bases, with 4 bases spanning the gap. CDR1 and CDR2 from the germline V gene are SGDLS and YYNGEE.

The gene calls are TRBV2 and TRBJ1-5; tentatively, D is TRBD1 (5 bases). CDR1 SNHLY and CDR2 FYNNEI come from the germline V gene. Trimming shortened V by 4 bases and J by 0 bases, and 7 bases separated the two germline ends. CDR3 size: 14 residues. CDR3 loop: CASSGGYSNQPQHF. Written as DNA, the CDR3 is TGTGCCAGCAGTGGGGGGTATAGCAATCAGCCCCAGCATTTT.

V is TRBV10-3 and J is TRBJ2-7, with D perhaps matching TRBD2 (5 bases). The CDR3 is 14 residues long. Per the germline V gene, CDR1 is ENHRY and CDR2 is SYGVKD. V was pared by 5 bases and J by 2 bases, with 13 bases between. The CDR3, as DNA: TGTGCCATCAGTCCCCGGGAAGAGGCCTACGAGCAGTACTTC. Translation: CAISPREEAYEQYF.

This sequence joins TRBV18 and TRBJ1-5; 10 nucleotides agree with TRBD1. The CDR3 has 16 amino acids. Losses at the gene ends were 5 bases for V and 4 bases for J; bases not matched to a gene: 8. Germline V lookup: CDR1 KGHSH, CDR2 LQKENI. The CDR3 sequence: CASSNPGQGFNQPQHF. The CDR3 DNA reads TGTGCCAGCTCAAATCCGGGACAGGGGTTTAATCAGCCCCAGCATTTT.

The chain combines TRBV19 with TRBJ1-1; possibly TRBD1 for D (6 bases). Germline V gives CDR1 LNHDA, CDR2 SQIVND (reference sequence). The CDR3 is made up of 13 amino acids. V was trimmed by 10 bases and J by 1 base, leaving 13 bases between them. CDR3 amino acids: CATSRDTNTEAFF. CDR3 DNA: TGTGCCACCTCCCGGGACACGAACACTGAAGCTTTCTTT.

The chain links TRBV4-1 to TRBJ2-3; 9 nucleotides match TRBD2. The V gene end was trimmed by 0 bases and the J gene end by 2 bases; junction bases not matched to a gene: 6. The CDR3 has 17 residues. Germline CDR1 MGHRA, CDR2 YSYEKL. CDR3 protein: CASSQDRPSGDTDTQYF. The CDR3, as DNA: TGCGCCAGCAGCCAAGATCGGCCTAGCGGGGACACAGATACGCAGTATTTT.

The chain couples TRBV6-5 to TRBJ1-2; 7 nucleotides align to TRBD1. Germline CDR1 MNHEY, CDR2 SVGAGI. Germline trimming cut 0 bases from V and 8 bases from J; bases unmatched to any gene: 9. The CDR3 contains 15 residues. The CDR3 sequence is CASSYSGGGGGGYTF. CDR3 bases: TGTGCCAGCAGTTACTCAGGAGGGGGCGGAGGGGGCTACACCTTC.

V and J are TRBV6-5 and TRBJ1-1; D not certain. Germline CDR1 is MNHEY and CDR2 is SVGAGI. The CDR3 has 13 residues. The V end lost 5 bases, the J end lost 1 base, and 8 bases lay between the germline ends. The CDR3, as DNA: TGTGCCAGCAGTAACCATCAGAACACTGAAGCTTTCTTT. Amino acids: CASSNHQNTEAFF.